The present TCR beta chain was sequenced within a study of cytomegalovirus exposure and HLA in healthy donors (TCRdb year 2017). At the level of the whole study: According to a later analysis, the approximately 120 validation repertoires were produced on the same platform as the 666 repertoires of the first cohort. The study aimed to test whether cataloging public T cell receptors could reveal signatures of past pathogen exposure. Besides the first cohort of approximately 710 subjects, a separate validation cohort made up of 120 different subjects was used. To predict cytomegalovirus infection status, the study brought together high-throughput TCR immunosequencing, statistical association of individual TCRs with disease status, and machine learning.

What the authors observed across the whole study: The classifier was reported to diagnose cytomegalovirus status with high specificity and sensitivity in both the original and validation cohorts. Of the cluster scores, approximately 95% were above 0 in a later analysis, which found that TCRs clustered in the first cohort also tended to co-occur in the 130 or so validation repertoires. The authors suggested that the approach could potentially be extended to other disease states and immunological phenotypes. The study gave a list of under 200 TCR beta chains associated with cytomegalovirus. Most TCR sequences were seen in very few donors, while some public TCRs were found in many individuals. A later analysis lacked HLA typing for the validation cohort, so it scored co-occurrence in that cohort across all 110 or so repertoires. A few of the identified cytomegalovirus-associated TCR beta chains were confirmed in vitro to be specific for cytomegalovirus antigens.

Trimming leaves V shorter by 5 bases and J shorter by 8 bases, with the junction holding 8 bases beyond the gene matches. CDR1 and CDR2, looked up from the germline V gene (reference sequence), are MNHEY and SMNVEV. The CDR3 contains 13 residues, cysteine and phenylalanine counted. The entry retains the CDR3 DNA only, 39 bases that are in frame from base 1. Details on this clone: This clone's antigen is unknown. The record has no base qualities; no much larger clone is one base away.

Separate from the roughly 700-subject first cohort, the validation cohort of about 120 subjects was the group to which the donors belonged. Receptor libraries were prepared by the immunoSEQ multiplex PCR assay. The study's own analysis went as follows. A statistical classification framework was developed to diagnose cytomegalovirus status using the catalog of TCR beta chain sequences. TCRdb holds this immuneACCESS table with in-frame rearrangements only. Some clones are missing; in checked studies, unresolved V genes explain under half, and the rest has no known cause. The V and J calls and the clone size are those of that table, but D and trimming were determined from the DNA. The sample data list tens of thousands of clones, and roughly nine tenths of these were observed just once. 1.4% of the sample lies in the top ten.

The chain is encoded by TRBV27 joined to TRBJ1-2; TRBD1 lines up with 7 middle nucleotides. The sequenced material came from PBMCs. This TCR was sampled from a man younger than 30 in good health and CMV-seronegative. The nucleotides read TGTGCCAGCAGTCCTGACAGGGTAGAGGGCTACACCTTC. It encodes CASSPDRVEGYTF.